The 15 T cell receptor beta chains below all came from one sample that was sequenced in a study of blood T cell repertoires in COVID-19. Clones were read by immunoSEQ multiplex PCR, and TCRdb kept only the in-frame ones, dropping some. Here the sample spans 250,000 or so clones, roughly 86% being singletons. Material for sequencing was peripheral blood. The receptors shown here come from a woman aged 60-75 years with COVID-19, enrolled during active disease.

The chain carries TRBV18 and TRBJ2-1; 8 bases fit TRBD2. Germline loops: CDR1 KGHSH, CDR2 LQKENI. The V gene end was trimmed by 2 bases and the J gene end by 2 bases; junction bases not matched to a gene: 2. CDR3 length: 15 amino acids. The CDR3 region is CASSPWGLAYNEQFF. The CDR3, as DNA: TGTGCCAGCTCACCATGGGGACTAGCCTACAATGAGCAGTTCTTC.

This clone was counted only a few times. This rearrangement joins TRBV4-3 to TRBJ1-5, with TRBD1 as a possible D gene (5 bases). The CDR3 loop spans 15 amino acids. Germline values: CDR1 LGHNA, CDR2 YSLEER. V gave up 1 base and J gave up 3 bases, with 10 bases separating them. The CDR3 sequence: CASSQASGYNQPQHF. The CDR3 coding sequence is TGCGCCAGCAGCCAAGCATCAGGGTACAATCAGCCCCAGCATTTT.

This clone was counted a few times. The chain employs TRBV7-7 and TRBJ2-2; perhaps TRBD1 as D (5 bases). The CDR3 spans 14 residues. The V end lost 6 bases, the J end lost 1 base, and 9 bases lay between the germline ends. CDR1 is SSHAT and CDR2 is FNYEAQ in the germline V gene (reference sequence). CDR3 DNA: TGTGCCAGCAGAAACACAGGGAACACCGGGGAGCTGTTTTTT. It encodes CASRNTGNTGELFF.

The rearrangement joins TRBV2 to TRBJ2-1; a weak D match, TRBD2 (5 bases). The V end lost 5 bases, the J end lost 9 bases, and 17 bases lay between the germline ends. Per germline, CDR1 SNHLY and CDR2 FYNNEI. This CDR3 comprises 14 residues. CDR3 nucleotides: TGTGCCAGCAGTTCAGGAGCTACTAGAACTGAGCAGTTCTTC. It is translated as CASSSGATRTEQFF. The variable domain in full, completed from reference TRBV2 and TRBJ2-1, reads EPEVTQTPSHQVTQMGQEVILRCVPISNHLYFYWYRQILGQKVEFLVSFYNNEISEKSEIFDDQFSVERPDGSNFTLKIRSTKLEDSAMYFCASSSGATRTEQFFGPGTRLTVL.

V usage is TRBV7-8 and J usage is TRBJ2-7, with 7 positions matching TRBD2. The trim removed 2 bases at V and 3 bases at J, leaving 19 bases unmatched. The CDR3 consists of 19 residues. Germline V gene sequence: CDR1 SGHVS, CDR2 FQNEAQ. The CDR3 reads CASSLSPEVAGKRIYEQYF. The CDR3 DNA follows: TGTGCCAGCAGCTTATCCCCGGAAGTAGCGGGCAAACGCATCTACGAGCAGTACTTC.

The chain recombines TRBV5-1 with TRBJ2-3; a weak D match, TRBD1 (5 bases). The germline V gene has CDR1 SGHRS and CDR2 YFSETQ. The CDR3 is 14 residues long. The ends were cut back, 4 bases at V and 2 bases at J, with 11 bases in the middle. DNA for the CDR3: TGCGCCAGCAGCCGGCAGGGCAACACAGATACGCAGTATTTT. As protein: CASSRQGNTDTQYF.

The CDR3 protein is CASSLFLSYRNEQYF. The CDR3 nucleotides read TGTGCCAGCAGTTTATTCCTCTCCTACAGGAACGAGCAGTACTTC. This chain uses TRBV28 with TRBJ2-7, with TRBD1 as a possible D gene (5 bases). CDR3 size: 15 residues. Germline-derived CDR1 and CDR2 are MDHEN and SYDVKM. V lost 1 base to trimming and J lost 5 bases, with 15 bases between them.

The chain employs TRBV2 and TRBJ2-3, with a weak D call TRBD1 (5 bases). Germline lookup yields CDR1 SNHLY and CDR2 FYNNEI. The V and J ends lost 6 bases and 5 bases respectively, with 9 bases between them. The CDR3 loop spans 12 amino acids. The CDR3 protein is CASRGRGDTQYF. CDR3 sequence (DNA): TGTGCCAGCAGAGGTAGGGGAGATACGCAGTATTTT.

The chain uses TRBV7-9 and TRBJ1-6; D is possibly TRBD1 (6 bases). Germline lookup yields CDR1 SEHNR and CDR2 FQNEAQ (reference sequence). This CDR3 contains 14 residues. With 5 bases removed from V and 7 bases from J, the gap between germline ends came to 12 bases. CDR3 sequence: CASSPRQGNSPLHF. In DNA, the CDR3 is TGTGCCAGCAGCCCCCGGCAGGGGAATTCACCCCTCCACTTT.

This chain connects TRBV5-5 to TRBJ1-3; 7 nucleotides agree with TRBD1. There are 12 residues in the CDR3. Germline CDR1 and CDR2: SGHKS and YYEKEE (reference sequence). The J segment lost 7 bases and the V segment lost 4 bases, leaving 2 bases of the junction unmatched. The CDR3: CASSMTGNTIYF. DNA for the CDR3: TGTGCCAGCAGCATGACAGGGAACACCATATATTTT.

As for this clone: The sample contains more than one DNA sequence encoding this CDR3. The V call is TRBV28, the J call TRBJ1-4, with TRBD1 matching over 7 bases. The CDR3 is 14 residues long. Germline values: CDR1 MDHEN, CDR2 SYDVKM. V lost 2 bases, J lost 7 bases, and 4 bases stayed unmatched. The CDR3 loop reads CASSLRQGFEKLFF. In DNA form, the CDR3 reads TGTGCCAGCAGTTTACGACAGGGTTTTGAAAAACTGTTTTTT.

Written as DNA, the CDR3 is TGTGCCAGCTCCCTCGCCACTTCGTCGAGCTCCTACAATGAGCAGTTCTTC. Translating it yields CASSLATSSSSYNEQFF. The chain employs TRBV18 and TRBJ2-1; unclear D gene. Trimming cost V 6 bases and J 0 bases, with 18 bases left between them. The CDR3 has 17 residues. CDR1 KGHSH and CDR2 LQKENI come from the germline V gene.

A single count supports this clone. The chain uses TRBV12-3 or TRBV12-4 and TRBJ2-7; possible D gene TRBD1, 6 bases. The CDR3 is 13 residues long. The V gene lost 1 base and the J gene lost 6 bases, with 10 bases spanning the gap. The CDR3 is CASSLGGRGEQYF. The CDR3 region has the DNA TGTGCCAGCAGTTTAGGGGGCAGGGGCGAGCAGTACTTC.

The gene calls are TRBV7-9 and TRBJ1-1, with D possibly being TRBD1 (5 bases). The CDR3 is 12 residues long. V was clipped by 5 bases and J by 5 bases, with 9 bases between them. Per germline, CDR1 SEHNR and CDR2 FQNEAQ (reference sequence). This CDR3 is CASSPRGTEAFF. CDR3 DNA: TGTGCCAGCAGCCCCCGGGGGACTGAAGCTTTCTTT.

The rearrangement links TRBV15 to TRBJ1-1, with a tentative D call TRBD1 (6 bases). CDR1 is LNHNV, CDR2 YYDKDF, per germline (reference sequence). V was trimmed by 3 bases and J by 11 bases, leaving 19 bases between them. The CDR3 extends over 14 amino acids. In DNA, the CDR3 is TGTGCCACCAGCAGCTATGGGGACACCCGAGGGGCTTTCTTT. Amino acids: CATSSYGDTRGAFF.